This entry is about one T cell receptor (beta chain). The antigen is undetermined. The CDR3 covers 15 residues. J gave up 4 bases and V 4 bases, and 4 bases lay outside the gene matches. Germline CDR1 and CDR2: LGHNT and FRNRAP. The data were obtained in a study of CD8+ T cells in alopecia areata. Notes on the study in general: Tofacitinib did not eliminate many expanded lesional clones from scalp or blood. Across lesional scalp, and particularly alopecia totalis/universalis, clonality surpassed that of normal scalp. Scalp clonality and expanded CD8+ clones among the top 100 showed significant decreases with tofacitinib.

Treatment noted: oral pan-JAK inhibitor, 5-10 mg twice daily. Extracted RNA was reverse transcribed, and the resulting cDNA served as sequencing template. Data came from immunoSEQ multiplex PCR; TCRdb stores just in-frame clones and leaves some out. Of roughly 190,000 clones listed, around 56% are singletons. This rearrangement joins TRBV12-5 to TRBJ2-1, with 10 bases identical to TRBD1. The starting material was CD4+ T cells sorted from blood, obtained at week 4, from a patient treated with tofacitinib. This TCR came from a human donor with alopecia areata. The CDR3 loop reads CASGSGQGRYNEQFF. Written as DNA, the CDR3 is TGTGCTAGTGGTTCGGGACAGGGGAGGTACAATGAGCAGTTCTTC.